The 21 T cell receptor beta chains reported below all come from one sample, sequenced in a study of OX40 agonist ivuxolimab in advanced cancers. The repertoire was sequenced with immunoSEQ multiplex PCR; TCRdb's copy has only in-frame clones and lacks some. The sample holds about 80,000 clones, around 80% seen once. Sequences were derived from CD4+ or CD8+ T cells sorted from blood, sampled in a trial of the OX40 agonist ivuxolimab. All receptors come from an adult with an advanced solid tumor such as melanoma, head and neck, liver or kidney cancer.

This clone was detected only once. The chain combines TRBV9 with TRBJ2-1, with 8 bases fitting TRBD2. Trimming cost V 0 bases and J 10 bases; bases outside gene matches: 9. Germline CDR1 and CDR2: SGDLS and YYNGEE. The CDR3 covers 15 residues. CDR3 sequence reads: CASSVGLAGKLEQFF. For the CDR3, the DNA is TGTGCCAGCAGCGTAGGTCTAGCGGGCAAGTTAGAGCAGTTCTTC. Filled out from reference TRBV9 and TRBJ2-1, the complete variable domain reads DSGVTQTPKHLITATGQRVTLRCSPRSGDLSVYWYQQSLDQGLQFLIQYYNGEERAKGNILERFSAQQFPDLHSELNLSSLELGDSALYFCASSVGLAGKLEQFFGPGTRLTVL.

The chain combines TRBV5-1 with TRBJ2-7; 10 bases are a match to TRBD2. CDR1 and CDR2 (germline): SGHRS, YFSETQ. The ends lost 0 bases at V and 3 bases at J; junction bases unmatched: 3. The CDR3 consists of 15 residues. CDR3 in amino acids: CASSLDGLADYEQYF. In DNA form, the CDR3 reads TGCGCCAGCAGCTTGGATGGACTAGCGGACTACGAGCAGTACTTC.

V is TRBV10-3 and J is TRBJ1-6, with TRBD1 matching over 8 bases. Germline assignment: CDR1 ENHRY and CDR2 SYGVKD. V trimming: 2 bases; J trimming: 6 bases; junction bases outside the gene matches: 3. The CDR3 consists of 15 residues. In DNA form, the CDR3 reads TGTGCCATCAGTGAGCTACAGGGGGGTAATTCACCCCTCCACTTT. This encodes CAISELQGGNSPLHF.

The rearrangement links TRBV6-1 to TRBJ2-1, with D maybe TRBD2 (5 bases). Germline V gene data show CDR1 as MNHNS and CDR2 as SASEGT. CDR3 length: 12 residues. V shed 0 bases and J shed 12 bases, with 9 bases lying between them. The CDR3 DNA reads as TGTGCCAGCAGTGAAGCACTAGATGCGCAGTTCTTC. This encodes CASSEALDAQFF.

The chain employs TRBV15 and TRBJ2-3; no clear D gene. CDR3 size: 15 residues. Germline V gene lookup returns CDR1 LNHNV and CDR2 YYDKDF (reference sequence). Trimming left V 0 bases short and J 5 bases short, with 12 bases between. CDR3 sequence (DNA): TGTGCCACCAGCAGAGATAAGGGCGTTCGAGATACGCAGTATTTT. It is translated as CATSRDKGVRDTQYF.

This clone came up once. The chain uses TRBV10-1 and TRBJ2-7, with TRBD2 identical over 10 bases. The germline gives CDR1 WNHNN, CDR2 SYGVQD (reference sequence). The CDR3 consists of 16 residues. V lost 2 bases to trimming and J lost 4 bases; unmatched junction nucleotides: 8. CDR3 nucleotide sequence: TGCGCCAGCAGTGAGACGGCTAGCGGGAGTGGGTACGAGCAGTACTTC. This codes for CASSETASGSGYEQYF.

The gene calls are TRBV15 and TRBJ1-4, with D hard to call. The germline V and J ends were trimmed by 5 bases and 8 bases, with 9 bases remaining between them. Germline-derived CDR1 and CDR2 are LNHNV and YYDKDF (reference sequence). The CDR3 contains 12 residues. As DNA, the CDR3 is TGTGCCACCAGCCGAAGATGGGAAAAACTGTTTTTT. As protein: CATSRRWEKLFF.

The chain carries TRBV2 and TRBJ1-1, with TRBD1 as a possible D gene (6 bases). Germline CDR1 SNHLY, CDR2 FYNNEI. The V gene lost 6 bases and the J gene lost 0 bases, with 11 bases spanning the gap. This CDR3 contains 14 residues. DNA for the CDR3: TGTGCCAGCAGCCGTCAGGGGATGAACACTGAAGCTTTCTTT. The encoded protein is CASSRQGMNTEAFF.

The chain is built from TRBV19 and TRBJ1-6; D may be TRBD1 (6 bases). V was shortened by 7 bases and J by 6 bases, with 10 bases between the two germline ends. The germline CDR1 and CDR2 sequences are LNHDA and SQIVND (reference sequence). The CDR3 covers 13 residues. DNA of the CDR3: TGTGCCAGTACAGGGGCGAGTAATTCACCCCTCCACTTT. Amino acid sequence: CASTGASNSPLHF.

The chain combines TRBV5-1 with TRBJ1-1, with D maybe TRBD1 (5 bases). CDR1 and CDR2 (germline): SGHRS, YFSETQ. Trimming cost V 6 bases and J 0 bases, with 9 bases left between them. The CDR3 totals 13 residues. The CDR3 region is CASMGQLNTEAFF. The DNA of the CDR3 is TGCGCCAGCATGGGGCAGTTGAACACTGAAGCTTTCTTT. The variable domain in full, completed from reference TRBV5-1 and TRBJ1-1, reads KAGVTQTPRYLIKTRGQQVTLSCSPISGHRSVSWYQQTPGQGLQFLFEYFSETQRNKGNFPGRFSGRQFSNSRSEMNVSTLELGDSALYLCASMGQLNTEAFFGQGTRLTVV.

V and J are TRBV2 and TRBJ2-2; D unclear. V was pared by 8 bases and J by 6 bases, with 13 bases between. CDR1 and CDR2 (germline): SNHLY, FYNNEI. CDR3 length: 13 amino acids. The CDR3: CASRADVAGELFF. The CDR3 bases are TGTGCCAGCCGGGCGGACGTGGCCGGGGAGCTGTTTTTT. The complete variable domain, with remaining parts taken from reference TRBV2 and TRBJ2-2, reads EPEVTQTPSHQVTQMGQEVILRCVPISNHLYFYWYRQILGQKVEFLVSFYNNEISEKSEIFDDQFSVERPDGSNFTLKIRSTKLEDSAMYFCASRADVAGELFFGEGSRLTVL.

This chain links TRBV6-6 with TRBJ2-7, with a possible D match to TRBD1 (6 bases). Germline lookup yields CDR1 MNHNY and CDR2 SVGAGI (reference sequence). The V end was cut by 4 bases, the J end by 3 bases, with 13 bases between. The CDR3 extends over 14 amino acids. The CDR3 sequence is CASSLAGQNYEQYF. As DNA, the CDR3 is TGTGCCAGCAGTTTGGCAGGACAGAACTACGAGCAGTACTTC.

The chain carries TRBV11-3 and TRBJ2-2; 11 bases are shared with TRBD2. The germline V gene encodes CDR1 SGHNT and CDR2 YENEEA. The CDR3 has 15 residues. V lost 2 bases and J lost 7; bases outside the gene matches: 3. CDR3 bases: TGTGCCAGCAGCTTACCTAGCGGGAGGCACGGGGAGCTGTTTTTT. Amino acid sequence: CASSLPSGRHGELFF.

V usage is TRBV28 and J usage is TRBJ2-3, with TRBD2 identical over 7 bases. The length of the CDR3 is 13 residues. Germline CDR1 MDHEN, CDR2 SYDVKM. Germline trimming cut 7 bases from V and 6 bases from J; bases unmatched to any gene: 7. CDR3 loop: CASTPGGGDTQYF. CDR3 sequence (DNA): TGTGCCAGCACCCCGGGGGGAGGGGATACGCAGTATTTT.

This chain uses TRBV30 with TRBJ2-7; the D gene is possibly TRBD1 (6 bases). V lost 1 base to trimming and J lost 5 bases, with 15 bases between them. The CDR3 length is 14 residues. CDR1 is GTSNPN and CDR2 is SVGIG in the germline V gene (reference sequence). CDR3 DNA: TGTGCCTGGAGTGGAGGCCAGGGGTACCACGAGCAGTACTTC. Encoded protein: CAWSGGQGYHEQYF.

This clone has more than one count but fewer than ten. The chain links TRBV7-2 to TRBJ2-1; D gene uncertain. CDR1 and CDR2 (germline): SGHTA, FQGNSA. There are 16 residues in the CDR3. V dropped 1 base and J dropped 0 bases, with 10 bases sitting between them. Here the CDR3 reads CASSLGLSSSYNEQFF. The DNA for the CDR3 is TGTGCCAGCAGCTTAGGCCTTTCTAGCTCCTACAATGAGCAGTTCTTC.

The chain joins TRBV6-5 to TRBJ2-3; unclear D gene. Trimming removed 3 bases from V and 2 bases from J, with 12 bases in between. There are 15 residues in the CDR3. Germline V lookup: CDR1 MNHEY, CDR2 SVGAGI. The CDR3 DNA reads TGTGCCAGCAGTTATGCACCACAAGTCACAGATACGCAGTATTTT. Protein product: CASSYAPQVTDTQYF.

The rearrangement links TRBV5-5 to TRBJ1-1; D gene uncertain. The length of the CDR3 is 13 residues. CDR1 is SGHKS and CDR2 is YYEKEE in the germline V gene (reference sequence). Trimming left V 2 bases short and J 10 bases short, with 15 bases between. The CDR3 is CASSFNDGERAFF. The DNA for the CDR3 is TGTGCCAGCAGCTTCAACGACGGGGAACGAGCTTTCTTT. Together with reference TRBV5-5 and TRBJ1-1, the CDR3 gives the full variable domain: DAGVTQSPTHLIKTRGQQVTLRCSPISGHKSVSWYQQVLGQGPQFIFQYYEKEERGRGNFPDRFSARQFPNYSSELNVNALLLGDSALYLCASSFNDGERAFFGQGTRLTVV.

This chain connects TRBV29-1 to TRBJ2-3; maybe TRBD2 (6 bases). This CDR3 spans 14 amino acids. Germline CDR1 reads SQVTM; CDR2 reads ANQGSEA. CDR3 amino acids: CARVAGSSTDTQYF. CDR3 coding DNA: TGCGCGAGGGTGGCGGGATCTAGCACAGATACGCAGTATTTT.

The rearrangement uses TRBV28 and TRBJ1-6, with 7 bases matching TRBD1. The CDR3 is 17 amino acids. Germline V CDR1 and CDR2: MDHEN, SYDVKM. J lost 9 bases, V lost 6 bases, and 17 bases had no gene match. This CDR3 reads CASSPPGLVRGSSPLHF. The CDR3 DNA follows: TGTGCCAGCAGCCCCCCGGGCTTGGTCAGGGGGTCTTCACCCCTCCACTTT. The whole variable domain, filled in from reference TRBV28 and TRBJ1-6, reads DVKVTQSSRYLVKRTGEKVFLECVQDMDHENMFWYRQDPGLGLRLIYFSYDVKMKEKGDIPEGYSVSREKKERFSLILESASTNQTSMYLCASSPPGLVRGSSPLHFGNGTRLTVT.

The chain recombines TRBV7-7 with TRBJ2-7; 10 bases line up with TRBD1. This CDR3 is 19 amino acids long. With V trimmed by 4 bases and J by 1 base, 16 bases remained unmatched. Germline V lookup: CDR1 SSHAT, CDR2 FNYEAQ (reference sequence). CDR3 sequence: CASSSRDRGRISPSYEQYF. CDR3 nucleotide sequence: TGTGCCAGCAGCTCGCGGGACAGGGGCCGGATATCCCCTTCCTACGAGCAGTACTTC.